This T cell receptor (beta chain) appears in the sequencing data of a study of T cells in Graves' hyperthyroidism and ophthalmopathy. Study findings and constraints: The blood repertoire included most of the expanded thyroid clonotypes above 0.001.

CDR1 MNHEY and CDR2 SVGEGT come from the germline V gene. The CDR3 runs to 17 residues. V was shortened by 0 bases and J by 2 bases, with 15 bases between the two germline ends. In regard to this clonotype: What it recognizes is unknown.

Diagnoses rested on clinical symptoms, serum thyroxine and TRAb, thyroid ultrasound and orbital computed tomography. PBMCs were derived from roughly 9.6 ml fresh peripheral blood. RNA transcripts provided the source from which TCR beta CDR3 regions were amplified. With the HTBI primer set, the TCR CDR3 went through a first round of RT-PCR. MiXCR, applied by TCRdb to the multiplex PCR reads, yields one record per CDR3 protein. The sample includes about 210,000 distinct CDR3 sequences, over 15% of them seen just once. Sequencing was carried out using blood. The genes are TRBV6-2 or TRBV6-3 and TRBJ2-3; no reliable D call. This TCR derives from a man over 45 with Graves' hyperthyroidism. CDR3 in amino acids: CASSYSSVRPFTDTQYF. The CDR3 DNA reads TGTGCCAGCAGTTACTCGAGTGTCCGGCCGTTCACAGATACGCAGTATTTT.